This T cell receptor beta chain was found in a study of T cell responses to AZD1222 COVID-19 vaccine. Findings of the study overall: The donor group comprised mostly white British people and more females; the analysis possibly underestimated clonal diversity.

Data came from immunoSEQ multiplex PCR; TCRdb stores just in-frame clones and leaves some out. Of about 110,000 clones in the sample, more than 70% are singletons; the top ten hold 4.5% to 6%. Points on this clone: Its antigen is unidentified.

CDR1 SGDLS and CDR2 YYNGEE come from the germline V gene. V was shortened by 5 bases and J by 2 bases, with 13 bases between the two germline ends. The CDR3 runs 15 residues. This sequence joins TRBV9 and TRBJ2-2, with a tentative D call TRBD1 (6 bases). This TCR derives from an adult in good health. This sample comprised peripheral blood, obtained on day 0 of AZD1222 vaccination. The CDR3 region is CASSPRTANTGELFF. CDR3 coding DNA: TGTGCCAGCAGTCCTAGGACAGCAAACACCGGGGAGCTGTTTTTT.